This TCR beta chain was documented in a study of shared clonotypes between healthy human individuals. Study-wide results and caveats: Sampling involved blood alone; tissue repertoires likely differ.

Each cell subset's genomic DNA was divided evenly among several immunoSEQ plates. Assay: immunoSEQ multiplex PCR; the TCRdb copy retains only in-frame clones and omits some. The sample carries about 2.4 million clones, approximately 94% recorded once. For this clone: Antigen specificity is unknown.

The germline gives CDR1 SQVTM, CDR2 ANQGSEA. The CDR3 totals 14 residues. J gave up 4 bases and V 7 bases, and 8 bases lay outside the gene matches. The sequenced material came from naive CD4+ T cells from PBMCs. Subset reported: CD45RA+ positively selected. The clonotype comes from a man younger than 30 in good health. Some clones in this sample may be carry-over from other donors' samples. The rearrangement uses TRBV29-1 and TRBJ1-2; 11 positions agree with TRBD1. CDR3 nucleotides: TGCAGCGCCCTTGGGACAGGGGGGATCTATGGCTACACCTTC. This sequence encodes CSALGTGGIYGYTF.